Detailed here is one T cell receptor beta chain. Germline lookup yields CDR1 SNHLY and CDR2 FYNNEI. The V segment lost 6 bases and the J segment 0 bases; nucleotides outside the gene matches: 8. The CDR3 runs to 15 residues. The sample originates from a study of control samples from healthy donors and cancer patients. Sequenced by immunoSEQ multiplex PCR; TCRdb stores in-frame clones only, minus some. This table has tens of thousands of clones, around 90% appearing once. The rearrangement links TRBV2 to TRBJ2-7, with 7 bases aligning to TRBD1. This clonotype was obtained from a woman aged 60 to 75 with head and neck cancer. The sample was PBMCs. As DNA, the CDR3 is TGTGCCAGCAGGAACCGGGACAGTCCCTCCTACGAGCAGTACTTC. Its protein is CASRNRDSPSYEQYF. Full variable domain (remainder filled in from reference TRBV2 and TRBJ2-7): EPEVTQTPSHQVTQMGQEVILRCVPISNHLYFYWYRQILGQKVEFLVSFYNNEISEKSEIFDDQFSVERPDGSNFTLKIRSTKLEDSAMYFCASRNRDSPSYEQYFGPGTRLTVT.